These 27 T cell receptor beta chains originate from one sample sequenced in a study of Tregs in tolerant kidney transplant recipients. Only in-frame clones appear in the TCRdb table, and some are missing; sequencing was by immunoSEQ multiplex PCR. The sample table includes roughly 48,000 clones. This sample comprised CD4+ T cells from blood, obtained before the transplant. The receptors were gathered from a human donor who received a combined kidney and bone marrow transplant.

The CDR3 loop reads CASSFGREGTDTQYF. Partial CDR3 DNA: TGTGCCAGCAGCTTTGGGCGGGAGGGCACAGATACG. The chain has TRBV7-7 and TRBJ2-3; 8 nucleotides line up with TRBD2. The CDR3 end lies 3 residues beyond the end of the read and is filled in from the germline J gene. This CDR3 is 15 amino acids long. Germline lookup yields CDR1 SSHAT and CDR2 FNYEAQ (reference sequence). V lost 3 bases to trimming and J lost 1 base; unmatched junction nucleotides: 3. The whole variable domain, filled in from reference TRBV7-7 and TRBJ2-3, reads GAGVSQSPRYKVTKRGQDVTLRCDPISSHATLYWYQQALGQGPEFLTYFNYEAQPDKSGLPSDRFSAERPEGSISTLTIQRTEQRDSAMYRCASSFGREGTDTQYFGPGTRLTVL.

With respect to this clone: With the read ending 3 residues before the CDR3 end, the germline J gene is used to fill in that end. This chain uses TRBV18 with TRBJ2-1, with 12 bases identical to TRBD2. Germline loops: CDR1 KGHSH, CDR2 LQKENI. With 3 bases clipped from V and 6 bases from J, the junction kept 0 bases outside the gene matches. This CDR3 contains 14 residues. The CDR3 here is CASSPGLAGNEQFF. The CDR3 DNA, read in part, is TGTGCCAGCTCACCGGGACTAGCGGGCAATGAG.

Regarding this clone: The read terminates 3 residues before the CDR3 end, so the remaining end is supplied by the germline J gene. The V call is TRBV6-2 or TRBV6-3, the J call TRBJ1-2; D is possibly TRBD1 (5 bases). Germline CDR1 reads MNHEY; CDR2 reads SVGEGT. This CDR3 region has 16 residues. V shed 6 bases and J shed 4 bases, with 21 bases lying between them. The CDR3 DNA, read in part, is TGTGCCAGCAGCTCTACCACGGGGGACCCCACCTATGGC. Translation gives CASSSTTGDPTYG. The entire CDR3 sequence reads CASSSTTGDPTYGYTF.

Comment on this clone: The CDR3 end falls 3 residues outside the read, so it is completed with the germline J gene. V gene TRBV13 combines with J gene TRBJ2-7; 10 nucleotides align to TRBD2. The length of the CDR3 is 18 residues. Germline CDR1 PRHDT, CDR2 FYEKMQ (reference sequence). Germline trimming cut 6 bases from V and 3 bases from J; bases unmatched to any gene: 17. CDR3 protein: CASRPTGGTSVSLYEQYF. The DNA read from the CDR3 is TGTGCCAGCAGACCGACGGGGGGGACTAGCGTGTCTCTCTACGAG.

In regard to this clone: The read gets to within 3 residues of the CDR3 end, and the germline J gene fills in the rest. The chain combines TRBV2 with TRBJ2-7; 7 bases are shared with TRBD1. This CDR3 region has 11 residues. Germline-derived CDR1 and CDR2 are SNHLY and FYNNEI. V trimming: 6 bases; J trimming: 4 bases; junction bases outside the gene matches: 0. The sequenced part of the CDR3 DNA is TGTGCCAGCAGACAGGGGTACGAG. Its protein product is CASRQGYE. The entire CDR3 reads CASRQGYEQYF. Combining the CDR3 with reference TRBV2 and TRBJ2-7 gives the whole variable domain EPEVTQTPSHQVTQMGQEVILRCVPISNHLYFYWYRQILGQKVEFLVSFYNNEISEKSEIFDDQFSVERPDGSNFTLKIRSTKLEDSAMYFCASRQGYEQYFGPGTRLTVT.

Regarding this clone: The read falls 3 residues short of the CDR3 end, and the missing part is taken from the germline J gene. This rearrangement joins TRBV5-1 to TRBJ2-1; 14 bases map to TRBD2. CDR3 size: 14 residues. The trim removed 6 bases at V and 8 bases at J, leaving 4 bases unmatched. Per germline, CDR1 SGHRS and CDR2 YFSETQ. This CDR3 is CASTMTSGRDEQFF. The DNA read from the CDR3 is TGCGCCAGCACCATGACTAGCGGGAGGGATGAG.

To note about this clone: Read coverage stops 3 residues before the CDR3 terminus; the germline J gene supplies the remainder. J is TRBJ2-1 and V is TRBV20-1, with D tentatively TRBD2 (6 bases). The CDR3 totals 16 residues. Germline V lookup: CDR1 DFQATT, CDR2 SNEGSKA (reference sequence). The V gene lost 5 bases and the J gene lost 3 bases, with 20 bases spanning the gap. CDR3: CSASRISGSNYNEQFF. Partial CDR3 DNA: TGCAGTGCTTCCCGCATTAGCGGATCCAACTACAATGAG.

As concerns this clone: Read coverage stops 3 residues before the CDR3 terminus; the germline J gene supplies the remainder. The V call is TRBV5-1, the J call TRBJ2-3, with a tentative D call TRBD1 (5 bases). The CDR3 is 16 amino acids. V was shortened by 5 bases and J by 7 bases, with 23 bases between the two germline ends. The germline V gene encodes CDR1 SGHRS and CDR2 YFSETQ. The part of the CDR3 DNA that was read is TGCGCCAGCAGAGTACTTCCCAGGGATAGGCTAAATACG. It encodes CASRVLPRDRLNT. The complete CDR3 reads CASRVLPRDRLNTQYF. Together with reference TRBV5-1 and TRBJ2-3, the CDR3 gives the full variable domain: KAGVTQTPRYLIKTRGQQVTLSCSPISGHRSVSWYQQTPGQGLQFLFEYFSETQRNKGNFPGRFSGRQFSNSRSEMNVSTLELGDSALYLCASRVLPRDRLNTQYFGPGTRLTVL.

Comments on this clone: The sequence runs out 3 residues before the end of the CDR3; the remainder is reconstructed from the germline J gene. The V call is TRBV5-1, the J call TRBJ1-3, with 7 bases aligning to TRBD1. Germline loops: CDR1 SGHRS, CDR2 YFSETQ. This CDR3 contains 15 residues. The V segment lost 7 bases and the J segment 0 bases; nucleotides outside the gene matches: 7. Partial CDR3 DNA: TGCGCCAGCTCCCAGGGGACAGCCTCTGGAAACACC. Its protein is CASSQGTASGNT. The entire CDR3 protein reads CASSQGTASGNTIYF.

Concerning this clone: The read is 3 residues too short to cover the CDR3 end, so that end is filled in from the germline J gene. The chain uses TRBV18 and TRBJ1-2, with 10 bases lining up with TRBD1. Germline CDR1 and CDR2: KGHSH and LQKENI. Trimming took 4 bases from V and 7 from J; bases not matched to a gene: 6. There are 14 residues in the CDR3. CDR3 bases read: TGTGCCAGCTCACACTCGACAGGGGGCCTTGGC. It encodes CASSHSTGGLG. The full CDR3 protein reads CASSHSTGGLGYTF.

As for this clone: The junction departs from germline at one end; a sequencing error may be responsible. The read falls 3 residues short of the CDR3 end, and the missing part is taken from the germline J gene. The chain joins TRBV7-7 to TRBJ1-3; possible D gene TRBD1, 5 bases. Germline V gene sequence: CDR1 SSHAT, CDR2 FNYEAQ (reference sequence). The CDR3 is 15 residues long. The CDR3 here is CASSFAGVSRNTIYF. CDR3 DNA (partial): TGTGCTAGCAGCTTCGCGGGGGTATCTAGAAACACC.

Turning to this clone: The DNA ends 3 residues before the CDR3 does, and the rest of the CDR3 is filled in from the germline J gene. This rearrangement joins TRBV6-4 to TRBJ2-6, with D unresolved. Germline V gene sequence: CDR1 MRHNA, CDR2 SNTAGT. Between the trimmed V and J ends, which lost 6 bases and 4 bases, there was a span of 7 bases. The CDR3 has 13 residues. The part of the CDR3 DNA that was read is TGTGCCAGCAGCGAGGTAGGGGCCAACGTC. This encodes CASSEVGANV. The whole CDR3 reads CASSEVGANVLTF.

CDR3 sequence reads: CAPRRTGGGTEAFF. Partial CDR3 DNA: TGTGCCCCTCGCCGGACAGGGGGCGGGACTGAA. The V gene is TRBV19, the J gene TRBJ1-1; 11 bases line up with TRBD1. The read terminates 3 residues ahead of where the CDR3 ends, so the germline J gene completes it. Germline values: CDR1 LNHDA, CDR2 SQIVND (reference sequence). The CDR3 loop spans 14 amino acids. Germline trimming cut 11 bases from V and 5 bases from J; bases unmatched to any gene: 10.

Points on this clone: From the germline J gene comes the end of the CDR3, since the read stops 3 residues before it. The rearrangement links TRBV6-4 to TRBJ2-3; D not certain. CDR1 and CDR2 (germline): MRHNA, SNTAGT. The V gene lost 0 bases and the J gene lost 4 bases, with 5 bases spanning the gap. The CDR3 runs to 13 residues. CDR3 region: CASSDSEADTQYF. The CDR3 bases that were read are TGTGCCAGCAGTGACTCAGAGGCAGATACG.

On this clone: The CDR3 end falls 3 residues outside the read, so it is completed with the germline J gene. The genes are TRBV30 and TRBJ1-3; a possible D gene is TRBD1 (5 bases). In germline, CDR1 is GTSNPN, CDR2 SVGIG (reference sequence). This CDR3 contains 13 residues. The V gene lost 2 bases and the J gene lost 1 base, with 6 bases spanning the gap. The CDR3 sequence is CAWSQGSGNTIYF. The sequenced part of the CDR3 DNA is TGTGCCTGGAGTCAGGGATCTGGAAACACC.

Worth noting for this clone: The read comes to an end 3 residues before the CDR3 does, leaving the germline J gene to fill in the end. V usage is TRBV7-9 and J usage is TRBJ2-7; D is unresolved. Germline CDR1 reads SEHNR; CDR2 reads FQNEAQ (reference sequence). The CDR3 contains 13 residues. Trimming cost V 2 bases and J 0 bases, with 5 bases left between them. The CDR3 reads CASSLSISYEQYF. Incomplete CDR3 DNA: TGTGCCAGCAGCTTATCCATCTCCTACGAG.

Points on this clone: Sequencing ends 3 residues short of the CDR3 end; the germline J gene provides the rest. J is TRBJ2-1 and V is TRBV7-3; 7 bases agree with TRBD1. The CDR3 sequence is 16 residues long. V lost 5 bases to trimming and J lost 4 bases; unmatched junction nucleotides: 11. In germline, CDR1 is SGHTA, CDR2 FQGTGA. CDR3 sequence reads: CASSASPGTAYNEQFF. CDR3 DNA (partial): TGTGCCAGCAGCGCATCGCCCGGGACAGCTTACAATGAG.

On this clone: With the read ending 3 residues before the CDR3 end, the germline J gene is used to fill in that end. This chain joins TRBV5-1 and TRBJ2-7; D is perhaps TRBD2 (6 bases). V gave up 4 bases and J gave up 1 base, with 24 bases separating them. Germline V gene data show CDR1 as SGHRS and CDR2 as YFSETQ. The CDR3 runs to 18 residues. CDR3 DNA, as far as it was read: TGCGCCAGCAGCCTTTGGGGGGTCGTGGCAGATACTTCCTACGAG. Translated: CASSLWGVVADTSYE. The entire CDR3 protein is CASSLWGVVADTSYEQYF.

Its frequency marks this clone as medium-sized. Coverage ceases 3 residues before the CDR3 finishes, and the germline J gene fills in the end. The V and J genes are TRBV30 and TRBJ1-4; D unresolved. Germline CDR1 and CDR2: GTSNPN and SVGIG (reference sequence). Trimming took off 2 bases at V and 0 bases at J, with 7 bases between the two ends. CDR3 length equals 14 residues. CDR3 DNA, as far as it was read: TGTGCCTGGAGTTGGGCTTCAACTAATGAAAAA. This encodes CAWSWASTNEK. The full CDR3 is CAWSWASTNEKLFF.

As to this clone: One junction end disagrees with the germline gene, perhaps due to a read error. The read comes to an end 3 residues before the CDR3 does, leaving the germline J gene to fill in the end. The chain is built from TRBV2 and TRBJ2-6; the D gene is possibly TRBD1 (6 bases). From germline, CDR1 is SNHLY and CDR2 FYNNEI. The CDR3 contains 17 residues. This CDR3 reads CGSRGLRASSGANVLTF. The DNA read from the CDR3 is TGTGGCAGCAGGGGCTTGAGAGCAAGCTCTGGGGCCAACGTC.

With regard to this clone: The CDR3 end falls 3 residues outside the read, so it is completed with the germline J gene. The rearrangement uses TRBV19 and TRBJ2-2; TRBD1 is a possible D gene (5 bases). This CDR3 comprises 15 residues. In germline, CDR1 is LNHDA, CDR2 SQIVND (reference sequence). V lost 0 bases and J 2 bases, leaving 7 bases between the germline ends. The sequenced part of the CDR3 DNA is TGTGCCAGTAGTATAGAAGGGGTTAACACCGGGGAG. As protein: CASSIEGVNTGE. The full CDR3 protein is CASSIEGVNTGELFF. Full variable domain (remainder filled in from reference TRBV19 and TRBJ2-2): DGGITQSPKYLFRKEGQNVTLSCEQNLNHDAMYWYRQDPGQGLRLIYYSQIVNDFQKGDIAEGYSVSREKKESFPLTVTSAQKNPTAFYLCASSIEGVNTGELFFGEGSRLTVL.

Points on this clone: The read stops 3 residues short of the end of the CDR3; the missing end is completed from the germline J gene. This chain joins TRBV19 and TRBJ2-1; D is undetermined. CDR1 is LNHDA and CDR2 is SQIVND in the germline V gene (reference sequence). The CDR3 runs to 16 residues. V shed 10 bases and J shed 0 bases, with 19 bases lying between them. CDR3 loop: CATSPRLSSSYNEQFF. The covered CDR3 bases are TGTGCCACCTCCCCTCGACTCTCGAGCTCCTACAATGAG.

The CDR3 loop reads CASSLWASGGHEQFF. Partial CDR3 DNA: TGTGCCAGCAGCTTGTGGGCTAGCGGGGGACATGAG. This sequence joins TRBV5-5 and TRBJ2-1; the match to TRBD2 covers 10 bases. The read ends 3 residues early relative to the CDR3; the germline J gene fills the gap. J gave up 8 bases and V 1 base, and 6 bases lay outside the gene matches. From germline, CDR1 is SGHKS and CDR2 YYEKEE (reference sequence). The CDR3 totals 15 residues.

Details on this clone: The missing CDR3 end, 3 residues past where the read stops, is filled in from the germline J gene. The V gene is TRBV2, the J gene TRBJ2-5; maybe TRBD1 (6 bases). Trimming pared 8 bases from V and 5 bases from J, leaving 21 bases between. CDR1 is SNHLY, CDR2 FYNNEI, per germline. The CDR3 runs to 15 residues. CDR3 DNA (partial): TGTGCCAGCGCCCCCTCCCTAGGGGGAATGGAGACC. Translating gives CASAPSLGGMET. The full CDR3 protein reads CASAPSLGGMETQYF.

Of note for this clone: The DNA ends 3 residues before the CDR3 does, and the rest of the CDR3 is filled in from the germline J gene. This rearrangement joins TRBV5-4 to TRBJ2-1; D is ambiguous. Germline V gene data show CDR1 as SGHNT and CDR2 as YYREEE (reference sequence). The CDR3 loop spans 12 amino acids. Between the trimmed V and J ends, which lost 0 bases and 8 bases, there was a span of 6 bases. The CDR3: CASSLDGYEQFF. CDR3 DNA (partial): TGTGCCAGCAGCTTGGACGGGTATGAG.

Of note for this clone: Read sequence stops 3 residues before the CDR3 end, and the germline J gene provides the missing end. The chain couples TRBV29-1 to TRBJ2-5; 13 bases are shared with TRBD2. This CDR3 has 16 residues. Germline loops: CDR1 SQVTM, CDR2 ANQGSEA. V lost 3 bases and J lost 5; bases outside the gene matches: 9. This CDR3 reads CSVDLLAGGPRETQYF. CDR3 bases read: TGCAGCGTTGACTTACTAGCGGGAGGGCCAAGGGAGACC.

Notes on this clone: Sequencing ends 3 residues short of the CDR3 end; the germline J gene provides the rest. This chain links TRBV5-1 with TRBJ1-1; weak D call: TRBD1 (6 bases). This CDR3 comprises 15 residues. Germline values: CDR1 SGHRS, CDR2 YFSETQ. V was pared by 4 bases and J by 1 base, with 14 bases between. The sequenced part of the CDR3 DNA is TGCGCCAGCAGCGTGACAGGATGGGCGAACACTGAA. This sequence encodes CASSVTGWANTE. The entire CDR3 protein reads CASSVTGWANTEAFF.